The next 26 T cell receptor beta chains were all read from a single sample in a study of T-cell reconstitution after alpha-beta-depleted transplantation in children. This sample's TCRbeta library carried unique molecular identifier barcodes. Using its own MiXCR run on the PCR reads, TCRdb lists one record per CDR3 protein. The table includes over 400,000 distinct CDR3 sequences, about an eighth detected once. Specimen: PBMCs from the stem cell graft donor, collected from the stem cell graft. All receptors derive from a human donor who donated a stem cell graft to a child with combined immunodeficiency.

The chain joins TRBV5-1 to TRBJ2-3; TRBD1 matches 8 bases. The CDR3 runs 14 residues. Looked up from germline, CDR1 is SGHRS and CDR2 is YFSETQ. The V and J ends lost 4 bases and 6 bases, in that order; junction bases with no gene match: 7. This chain's CDR3 is CASSGRTGLDTQYF. As DNA, the CDR3 is TGCGCCAGCAGCGGAAGGACAGGGTTGGATACGCAGTATTTT. The variable domain in full, completed from reference TRBV5-1 and TRBJ2-3, reads KAGVTQTPRYLIKTRGQQVTLSCSPISGHRSVSWYQQTPGQGLQFLFEYFSETQRNKGNFPGRFSGRQFSNSRSEMNVSTLELGDSALYLCASSGRTGLDTQYFGPGTRLTVL.

This chain uses TRBV12-3 or TRBV12-4 with TRBJ2-7, with TRBD2 identical over 11 bases. V lost 5 bases and J lost 4; bases outside the gene matches: 13. The CDR3 is made up of 17 amino acids. CDR3 DNA sequence: TGTGCCAGCAGTCGAACCTCCCTAGCGGGGGGAATTTACGAGCAGTACTTC. Translated: CASSRTSLAGGIYEQYF.

This clonotype was found many times. This chain uses TRBV12-3 or TRBV12-4 with TRBJ2-5; D assignment may be TRBD1 or TRBD2 (6 bases each). V was clipped by 7 bases and J by 5 bases, with 23 bases between them. The CDR3 sequence is 16 residues long. CDR3 loop: CASTSGGLTLGETQYF. The DNA of the CDR3 is TGTGCCAGCACTTCTGGGGGGCTCACGCTCGGGGAGACCCAGTACTTC.

This clonotype was counted many times. The chain couples TRBV9 to TRBJ2-7, with D possibly being TRBD1 (6 bases). Trimming removed 4 bases at V and 3 bases at J, with 23 bases between. Germline assignment: CDR1 SGDLS and CDR2 YYNGEE. The CDR3 sequence is 17 residues long. The CDR3 nucleotides are TGTGCCAGCAGCATAATACAGGGTAGCGTAAGGAACTACGAGCAGTACTTC. Translating it yields CASSIIQGSVRNYEQYF. The complete variable domain, with remaining parts taken from reference TRBV9 and TRBJ2-7, reads DSGVTQTPKHLITATGQRVTLRCSPRSGDLSVYWYQQSLDQGLQFLIQYYNGEERAKGNILERFSAQQFPDLHSELNLSSLELGDSALYFCASSIIQGSVRNYEQYFGPGTRLTVT.

This chain uses TRBV2 with TRBJ2-6; 7 bases are shared with TRBD1. V shed 11 bases and J 3 bases; nucleotides not matched to a gene: 7. Germline V gives CDR1 SNHLY, CDR2 FYNNEI. This CDR3 region has 14 residues. The DNA for the CDR3 is TGTGCCCGCTCTGGACAGGATGGGGCCAACGTCCTGACTTTC. It encodes CARSGQDGANVLTF.

This clonotype came up many times. The chain links TRBV6-5 to TRBJ2-1; 16 bases map to TRBD2. CDR3 length: 14 residues. J lost 8 bases, V lost 6 bases, and 1 base had no gene match. Germline-derived CDR1 and CDR2 are MNHEY and SVGAGI. The CDR3 region is CASRGLAGGYEQFF. CDR3 nucleotides: TGTGCCAGCAGGGGACTAGCGGGAGGGTATGAGCAGTTCTTC.

This clonotype has a count of ten or more. This chain links TRBV6-5 with TRBJ2-7; TRBD1 is a possible D gene (5 bases). Germline lookup yields CDR1 MNHEY and CDR2 SVGAGI. With 3 bases removed from V and 1 base from J, the gap between germline ends came to 16 bases. The CDR3 is 16 residues long. The CDR3 region is CASSYSTTVASYEQYF. The CDR3 DNA sequence: TGTGCCAGCAGTTATAGTACGACAGTCGCTTCCTACGAGCAGTACTTC.

The rearrangement links TRBV2 to TRBJ2-5, with a weak D call TRBD2 (6 bases). V was trimmed by 4 bases and J by 2 bases, leaving 14 bases between them. Germline CDR1 reads SNHLY; CDR2 reads FYNNEI. The CDR3 contains 15 residues. CDR3 loop: CASSVTSSRQETQYF. DNA of the CDR3: TGTGCCAGCAGTGTAACTAGCTCTCGGCAAGAGACCCAGTACTTC.

The V call is TRBV4-2, the J call TRBJ2-1, with D perhaps assigned TRBD1 or TRBD2 (5 bases each). The CDR3 has 14 amino acids. Germline loops: CDR1 LGHNA, CDR2 YNFKEQ. V shed 9 bases and J shed 3 bases, with 15 bases lying between them. Written as DNA, the CDR3 is TGTGCCAGGGGCCCCGGGACCCTCTACAATGAGCAGTTCTTC. Translation gives CARGPGTLYNEQFF.

The J gene is TRBJ2-7, the V gene TRBV14; 7 bases line up with TRBD2. The CDR3 sequence is 14 residues long. CDR1 is SGHDN, CDR2 FVKESK, per germline. Unmatched junction bases numbered 4, after V lost 1 base and J lost 4 bases. The CDR3 bases are TGTGCCAGCAGCCAAGTCGACGGGAGGTACGAGCAGTACTTC. Translated, it gives CASSQVDGRYEQYF.

This clonotype occurred a few times. The V call is TRBV15, the J call TRBJ2-7; D remains unclear. Deletions cut 3 bases from V and 1 base from J, with 7 bases between. CDR3 length: 13 amino acids. CDR1 LNHNV and CDR2 YYDKDF come from the germline V gene (reference sequence). The CDR3 bases are TGTGCCACCAGCAGTTCCCAATCCTACGAGCAGTACTTC. This sequence encodes CATSSSQSYEQYF. Using reference TRBV15 and TRBJ2-7 for the parts outside the CDR3, the full variable domain is DAMVIQNPRYQVTQFGKPVTLSCSQTLNHNVMYWYQQKSSQAPKLLFHYYDKDFNNEADTPDNFQSRRPNTSFCFLDIRSPGLGDTAMYLCATSSSQSYEQYFGPGTRLTVT.

This clonotype was seen a handful of times. The CDR3 spells CASSFISGRAAEQFF. The DNA for the CDR3 is TGTGCCAGCAGCTTTATTAGCGGGAGGGCCGCTGAGCAGTTCTTC. V usage is TRBV7-8 and J usage is TRBJ2-1; TRBD2 agrees at 11 bases. Losses at the gene ends were 3 bases for V and 9 bases for J; bases not matched to a gene: 7. Germline values: CDR1 SGHVS, CDR2 FQNEAQ. The CDR3 spans 15 residues.

The gene calls are TRBV18 and TRBJ1-5, with unresolved D. CDR3 length equals 15 residues. CDR1 is KGHSH and CDR2 is LQKENI in the germline V gene. Trimming cost V 4 bases and J 0 bases, with 10 bases left between them. This chain's CDR3 is CASSRVPDSNQPQHF. The CDR3, as DNA: TGTGCCAGCTCACGGGTTCCAGATAGCAATCAGCCCCAGCATTTT.

The chain joins TRBV15 to TRBJ2-1; D not resolved. The CDR3 contains 15 residues. The V and J ends lost 0 bases and 6 bases respectively, with 12 bases between them. Per germline, CDR1 LNHNV and CDR2 YYDKDF (reference sequence). This CDR3 reads CATSRDLGSTNEQFF. The CDR3, as DNA: TGTGCCACCAGCAGAGATCTAGGGTCTACCAATGAGCAGTTCTTC.

The J gene is TRBJ2-4, the V gene TRBV21-1; the table's D call of TRBD1 was not tested on the DNA. TRBV21-1 is tagged as a pseudogene. The CDR3 is made up of 17 amino acids. CDR3 sequence (DNA): TGTGCCAGCAGCAATGGGATCCCCTGCGCAGCCAAAAACATTCAGTACTTC. It codes for CASSNGIPCAAKNIQYF.

This clonotype was recorded a few times. The chain couples TRBV5-1 to TRBJ1-1; TRBD1 agrees at 7 bases. CDR1 SGHRS and CDR2 YFSETQ come from the germline V gene. Unmatched junction bases numbered 4, after V lost 2 bases and J lost 3 bases. The CDR3 loop spans 14 amino acids. The CDR3 protein is CASSFVQGDTEAFF. In nucleotides, the CDR3 is TGCGCCAGCAGCTTCGTCCAGGGGGACACTGAAGCTTTCTTT.

This chain links TRBV5-6 with TRBJ2-3; D is possibly TRBD1 or TRBD2 (5 bases each). Per germline, CDR1 SGHDT and CDR2 YYEEEE. The CDR3 is made up of 14 amino acids. V gave up 1 base and J gave up 5 bases, with 11 bases separating them. CDR3 nucleotide sequence: TGTGCCAGCAGCTTGTGGGGCGGAGGAGATACGCAGTATTTT. Its protein is CASSLWGGGDTQYF.

This clonotype was seen a few times. The chain has TRBV7-9 and TRBJ2-3; a possible D gene is TRBD2 (6 bases). The CDR3 covers 14 residues. Deletions cut 8 bases from V and 3 bases from J, with 15 bases between. Per germline, CDR1 SEHNR and CDR2 FQNEAQ (reference sequence). Here the CDR3 reads CASGTSTGTDTQYF. CDR3 sequence (DNA): TGTGCCAGCGGCACTAGCACCGGGACAGATACGCAGTATTTT.

This clonotype was picked up a small number of times. This rearrangement joins TRBV5-1 to TRBJ2-7; D might be TRBD2 (7 bases). CDR1 is SGHRS and CDR2 is YFSETQ in the germline V gene. The length of the CDR3 is 15 residues. Between the trimmed V and J ends, which lost 4 bases and 1 base, there was a span of 15 bases. The CDR3 here is CASSMAGASSYEQYF. DNA for the CDR3: TGCGCCAGCAGCATGGCGGGGGCGAGTTCCTACGAGCAGTACTTC.

This clonotype was recorded many times. The CDR3 nucleotides are TGTGCCAGCAGTTCGGGCACACAGGGGGATACGCAGTATTTT. This gives the protein CASSSGTQGDTQYF. The chain carries TRBV12-3 or TRBV12-4 and TRBJ2-3; 7 nucleotides agree with TRBD1. V was pared by 4 bases and J by 6 bases, with 7 bases of the junction left unmatched. The CDR3 totals 14 residues.

This clonotype has just a few counts. The chain links TRBV5-1 to TRBJ2-5; D might be TRBD1 or TRBD2, each matching 6 bases. The CDR3 sequence is 14 residues long. The ends were cut back, 3 bases at V and 5 bases at J, with 14 bases in the middle. The germline CDR1 and CDR2 sequences are SGHRS and YFSETQ. The CDR3 is CASSYRGGLETQYF. For the CDR3, the DNA is TGCGCCAGCAGCTACCGAGGGGGACTGGAGACCCAGTACTTC.

This clonotype has a handful of counts. V gene TRBV3-1 combines with J gene TRBJ2-7; no clear D. There are 14 residues in the CDR3. V was pared by 0 bases and J by 6 bases, with 12 bases between. Germline CDR1 and CDR2: LGHDT and YNNKEL (reference sequence). CDR3 in DNA: TGTGCCAGCAGCCAAGATGTGGCAGTTAGCGAGCAGTACTTC. Encoded protein: CASSQDVAVSEQYF.

This clonotype was found a few times. The chain joins TRBV7-2 to TRBJ1-1; 10 bases are a match to TRBD1. The germline CDR1 and CDR2 sequences are SGHTA and FQGNSA. V shed 2 bases, J shed 3 bases, and the junction held 3 bases outside the gene matches. The CDR3 runs to 15 residues. The CDR3 region is CASSLRQGAHTEAFF. The CDR3 DNA reads as TGTGCCAGCAGCTTAAGACAGGGGGCGCACACTGAAGCTTTCTTT.

The genes are TRBV7-9 and TRBJ2-3; 8 nucleotides agree with TRBD2. Germline CDR1 SEHNR, CDR2 FQNEAQ (reference sequence). J gave up 2 bases and V 5 bases, and 9 bases lay outside the gene matches. CDR3 length: 16 amino acids. The CDR3 bases are TGTGCCAGCAGCCCCATCGGGGGGGCCCCCACAGATACGCAGTATTTT. Protein: CASSPIGGAPTDTQYF.

This clonotype occurred many times. The chain employs TRBV12-3 or TRBV12-4 and TRBJ1-5, with no clear D. V was shortened by 5 bases and J by 5 bases, with 7 bases between the two germline ends. This CDR3 comprises 12 residues. CDR3 nucleotides: TGTGCCAGCAGTCCCGGAGATCAGCCCCAGCATTTT. It codes for CASSPGDQPQHF.

This chain links TRBV10-3 with TRBJ2-7; 8 nucleotides align to TRBD1. This CDR3 is 13 amino acids long. V trimming: 10 bases; J trimming: 4 bases; junction bases outside the gene matches: 9. Germline V gene lookup returns CDR1 ENHRY and CDR2 SYGVKD. The CDR3 DNA is TGTGCCACCAAGGACAGGGTCGAGTACGAGCAGTACTTC. Its protein is CATKDRVEYEQYF.